The clone carrying this T cell receptor beta chain has a single count. The data belong to a study of blood T cell repertoires in COVID-19. Authors' methods: Nucleated cell counts were estimated from reference gene primer amplification. Repertoires were generated with immunoSEQ multiplex PCR, while TCRdb's copy carries only in-frame clones and drops some. That table is the source of V, J and clone size, and D and trimming were worked out from the DNA. The sample yields 60,000 to 75,000 clones, around 86% seen once. This CDR3 spans 13 amino acids. Germline V gives CDR1 MNHEY, CDR2 SMNVEV (reference sequence). V lost 2 bases and J 4 bases, leaving 8 bases between the germline ends.

V is TRBV27 and J is TRBJ1-1; D not certain. Sequencing was carried out using peripheral blood. This TCR was recovered from a man younger than 40 with acute or convalescent COVID-19. Here the CDR3 reads CASSLVHSTEAFF. The CDR3 DNA reads as TGTGCCAGCAGTTTAGTTCATAGCACTGAAGCTTTCTTT.